This passage covers 21 T cell receptor beta chains from one sample sequenced in a study of CDR3 diversity in severe acne. MiXCR, run by TCRdb on the PCR reads, gives a single entry per CDR3 protein. The sample has roughly 100,000 distinct CDR3 sequences; roughly half are singletons. The sample comprised blood. The source is a male donor with acne.

Details on this clonotype: This may come from a read error, since a much larger clone is one base off. The CDR3 spells CASSQVTYNEQFF. The CDR3 DNA reads as TGTGCCAGCAGCCAAGTCACCTATAATGAGCAGTTCTTC. This rearrangement joins TRBV14 to TRBJ2-1, with unresolved D. This CDR3 is built from 13 residues. From germline, CDR1 is SGHDN and CDR2 FVKESK.

The rearrangement joins TRBV5-4 to TRBJ2-1, with D possibly matching TRBD1 (5 bases). Germline V gene data show CDR1 as SGHNT and CDR2 as YYREEE (reference sequence). V gave up 4 bases and J gave up 9 bases, with 23 bases separating them. The CDR3 is 16 residues long. The CDR3 sequence: CASSGEGARSVTEQFF. DNA of the CDR3: TGTGCCAGCAGCGGCGAAGGGGCCAGGTCGGTTACTGAGCAGTTCTTC.

As to this clonotype: This may come from a read error, since a much larger clone is one base off. The chain links TRBV4-1 to TRBJ2-5; 9 bases fit TRBD2. Germline assignment: CDR1 MGHRA and CDR2 YSYEKL. The CDR3 is 16 residues long. J was trimmed by 5 bases and V by 2 bases; bases with no gene match: 9. DNA for the CDR3: TGCGCCAGCAGCCAATTTGTTAGCGGGGGCCGGGAGACCCAGTACTTC. Translating it yields CASSQFVSGGRETQYF.

The CDR3 DNA is TGTGCCAGCAGTTTCGGGACCGGCAATCAGCCCCAGCATTTT. It yields the protein CASSFGTGNQPQHF. V gene TRBV25-1 combines with J gene TRBJ1-5; D perhaps matches TRBD1 (5 bases). CDR1 MGHDK and CDR2 SYGVNS come from the germline V gene. The length of the CDR3 is 14 residues. Deletions cut 5 bases from V and 2 bases from J, with 10 bases between.

This chain links TRBV9 with TRBJ1-5, with 9 nucleotides matching TRBD1. CDR1 is SGDLS, CDR2 YYNGEE, per germline. V was pared by 4 bases and J by 8 bases, with 7 bases of the junction left unmatched. The CDR3 runs 14 residues. CDR3 region: CASSPGTGHEPQHF. Written as DNA, the CDR3 is TGTGCCAGCAGCCCCGGGACAGGGCATGAGCCCCAGCATTTT. Full variable domain (outside the CDR3, taken from reference TRBV9 and TRBJ1-5): DSGVTQTPKHLITATGQRVTLRCSPRSGDLSVYWYQQSLDQGLQFLIQYYNGEERAKGNILERFSAQQFPDLHSELNLSSLELGDSALYFCASSPGTGHEPQHFGDGTRLSIL.

The rearrangement links TRBV7-2 to TRBJ2-7, with D perhaps TRBD1 (5 bases). The V gene's germline CDR1 is SGHTA and CDR2 FQGNSA. V lost 5 bases, J lost 8 bases, and 22 bases lay in between. The CDR3 runs 15 residues. CDR3 sequence (DNA): TGTGCCAGCAGCCCAACCTTCTCTGGGGCCAACAAGCAGTACTTC. Its translation is CASSPTFSGANKQYF.

The chain carries TRBV7-2 and TRBJ2-7; TRBD2 might be the D (5 bases). The germline V gene encodes CDR1 SGHTA and CDR2 FQGNSA. The CDR3 is 13 amino acids. Between the trimmed V and J ends, which lost 4 bases and 2 bases, there was a span of 9 bases. CDR3 protein: CASSYGETYEQYF. Written as DNA, the CDR3 is TGTGCCAGCAGCTACGGGGAGACCTACGAGCAGTACTTC.

In its sample, this clonotype was seen many times. The chain has TRBV20-1 and TRBJ2-1; TRBD2 agrees at 10 bases. CDR3 length: 14 residues. The germline CDR1 and CDR2 sequences are DFQATT and SNEGSKA (reference sequence). V trimming: 1 base; J trimming: 5 bases; junction bases outside the gene matches: 2. In DNA form, the CDR3 reads TGCAGTGCTAGAGGGACTAGCGGACACAATGAGCAGTTCTTC. As protein: CSARGTSGHNEQFF.

This clonotype was seen only a few times. A read error may explain this, as a much larger clone is one base away. This chain connects TRBV7-2 to TRBJ2-5; weak D call: TRBD2 (7 bases). This CDR3 comprises 15 residues. V shed 1 base and J shed 5 bases, with 14 bases lying between them. Per germline, CDR1 SGHTA and CDR2 FQGNSA. CDR3: CASSLVAGRGETQYF. CDR3 coding DNA: TGTGCCAGCAGCTTAGTGGCAGGGAGGGGGGAGACCCAGTACTTC.

This clonotype was counted only a few times. The rearrangement uses TRBV4-3 and TRBJ2-2; TRBD2 agrees at 11 bases. This CDR3 is 18 amino acids long. Germline loops: CDR1 LGHNA, CDR2 YSLEER. Unmatched junction bases numbered 9, after V lost 0 bases and J lost 6 bases. DNA of the CDR3: TGCGCCAGCAGCCAAGAGGATAGAACTAGCGGGAGTGCCGGGGAGCTGTTTTTT. Its protein product is CASSQEDRTSGSAGELFF.

The chain employs TRBV28 and TRBJ1-2; 7 positions match TRBD1. Germline V gene sequence: CDR1 MDHEN, CDR2 SYDVKM. This CDR3 spans 16 amino acids. V lost 6 bases and J lost 4; bases outside the gene matches: 14. CDR3 amino acids: CASSPDTGVGIYGYTF. CDR3 in DNA: TGTGCCAGCAGCCCAGACACAGGGGTCGGGATCTATGGCTACACCTTC.

This clonotype was counted ten times or more. The V call is TRBV20-1, the J call TRBJ2-7, with D perhaps matching TRBD1 (5 bases). V shed 5 bases and J shed 5 bases, with 13 bases lying between them. Per the germline V gene, CDR1 is DFQATT and CDR2 is SNEGSKA (reference sequence). CDR3 size: 12 residues. CDR3 sequence (DNA): TGCAGTGCTCACCAGGGTAACCACGAGCAGTACTTC. This sequence encodes CSAHQGNHEQYF.

This clonotype has more than one count but fewer than ten. The chain carries TRBV3-1 and TRBJ2-6; 9 nucleotides match TRBD1. In germline, CDR1 is LGHDT, CDR2 YNNKEL (reference sequence). The CDR3 runs to 17 residues. With 0 bases clipped from V and 2 bases from J, the junction kept 2 bases outside the gene matches. This CDR3 reads CASSQEQGATGANVLTF. In nucleotides, the CDR3 is TGTGCCAGCAGCCAAGAACAGGGGGCAACTGGGGCCAACGTCCTGACTTTC. The full variable domain, in which reference TRBV3-1 and TRBJ2-6 provide the parts outside the CDR3, is DTAVSQTPKYLVTQMGNDKSIKCEQNLGHDTMYWYKQDSKKFLKIMFSYNNKELIINETVPNRFSPKSPDKAHLNLHINSLELGDSAVYFCASSQEQGATGANVLTFGAGSRLTVL.

This clonotype was recorded many times. The chain links TRBV5-1 to TRBJ1-1; D may be TRBD1 (5 bases). Germline CDR1 reads SGHRS; CDR2 reads YFSETQ. Trimming left V 0 bases short and J 0 bases short, with 12 bases between. The CDR3 runs to 16 residues. The CDR3 loop reads CASSLDSGIMNTEAFF. CDR3 bases: TGCGCCAGCAGCTTGGATTCAGGGATCATGAACACTGAAGCTTTCTTT. The variable domain in full, completed from reference TRBV5-1 and TRBJ1-1, reads KAGVTQTPRYLIKTRGQQVTLSCSPISGHRSVSWYQQTPGQGLQFLFEYFSETQRNKGNFPGRFSGRQFSNSRSEMNVSTLELGDSALYLCASSLDSGIMNTEAFFGQGTRLTVV.

This clonotype was recorded at least ten times. The rearrangement links TRBV29-1 to TRBJ2-3; D remains ambiguous. Trimming left V 1 base short and J 2 bases short, with 7 bases between. This CDR3 contains 13 residues. The germline V gene encodes CDR1 SQVTM and CDR2 ANQGSEA. DNA for the CDR3: TGCAGCGTTGAAGCGGCCCTCACAGATACGCAGTATTTT. Protein product: CSVEAALTDTQYF.

In its sample, this clonotype was seen many times. The V gene is TRBV25-1, the J gene TRBJ2-7; 11 bases match TRBD2. V shed 10 bases and J 4 bases; nucleotides not matched to a gene: 15. Germline lookup yields CDR1 MGHDK and CDR2 SYGVNS. The CDR3 consists of 16 residues. In DNA, the CDR3 is TGTGCCACCAGCACGGTTAGCGGGAGGGGCGTATACGAGCAGTACTTC. Translated: CATSTVSGRGVYEQYF.

This clonotype was picked up many times. The chain uses TRBV4-2 and TRBJ2-5, with D perhaps assigned TRBD1 or TRBD2 (5 bases each). Germline loops: CDR1 LGHNA, CDR2 YNFKEQ. V lost 0 bases and J lost 4, with 12 bases in between. This CDR3 spans 15 amino acids. The CDR3 nucleotides are TGTGCCAGCAGCCAAGACCCTTCGGGGCCAGAGACCCAGTACTTC. Its protein product is CASSQDPSGPETQYF.

This clonotype was seen repeatedly, ten times or more. The chain recombines TRBV10-2 with TRBJ1-5; 8 nucleotides match TRBD1. The CDR3 extends over 15 amino acids. Losses at the gene ends were 7 bases for V and 8 bases for J; bases not matched to a gene: 13. CDR1 WSHSY and CDR2 SAAADI come from the germline V gene. CDR3 nucleotide sequence: TGCGCCAGCACCGAGAGGGGGACAGGATTCGAGCCCCAGCATTTT. It codes for CASTERGTGFEPQHF.

J is TRBJ2-7 and V is TRBV7-9, with TRBD2 identical over 13 bases. The junction had 6 bases not matched to a gene; V was cut back by 5 bases and J by 5 bases. CDR1 and CDR2 (germline): SEHNR, FQNEAQ (reference sequence). The CDR3 is made up of 15 amino acids. DNA for the CDR3: TGTGCCAGCAGCGGCGGACTAGCGGGAGCCGACGAGCAGTACTTC. It is translated as CASSGGLAGADEQYF.

The V gene is TRBV7-8, the J gene TRBJ2-7; 10 bases match TRBD1. With 1 base clipped from V and 2 bases from J, the junction kept 2 bases outside the gene matches. The CDR3 is 15 amino acids. Germline V gene sequence: CDR1 SGHVS, CDR2 FQNEAQ. This chain's CDR3 is CASSLGQGATYEQYF. CDR3 sequence (DNA): TGTGCCAGCAGCTTAGGACAGGGGGCTACCTACGAGCAGTACTTC.

The J gene is TRBJ1-5, the V gene TRBV2; the D is unclear. Trimming stripped 2 bases from V and 0 bases from J, with 11 bases between. Germline V lookup: CDR1 SNHLY, CDR2 FYNNEI. The CDR3 loop spans 16 amino acids. The CDR3 coding sequence is TGTGCCAGCAGTGAATCGGGCGGGTATAGCAATCAGCCCCAGCATTTT. This sequence encodes CASSESGGYSNQPQHF.